This T cell receptor beta chain was sequenced in a study of cytomegalovirus exposure and HLA in healthy donors (dated by TCRdb to about 2017). General notes on the study: An earlier analysis of several hundred of the donors reported 250 to 350 Gb of sequence data and 120 million or so unique TCR beta sequences from 150 million to 200 million T cells. Using immunosequencing, the study profiled T cell repertoires from approximately 700 subjects and related those repertoires to cytomegalovirus serostatus. To study patterns of TCR occurrence, a later analysis re-analyzed previously published TCR beta repertoires from around 700 donors and added high-resolution HLA genotyping. Four or five DR-DQ haplotypes were handled as single units for association and clustering because linkage in the cohort was strong. Across under 500 genotyped donors of the cohort, an average of approximately 240,000 unique TCR beta nucleotide sequences per donor were sequenced, and roughly 20% of those sequences were non-productive. Every repertoire in the discovery cohort had been generated on one and the same sequencing platform. To predict cytomegalovirus infection status, the study brought together high-throughput TCR immunosequencing, statistical association of individual TCRs with disease status, and machine learning. Donor age, sex, ethnicity and CMV serostatus were collected together with the repertoire data. In addition to the first cohort of approximately 650 subjects, a separate validation cohort of 130 or so different subjects was used. In the later analysis, no new phenotypic data were used to find candidate immune exposures; instead, reliance was placed on TCR beta sequences and their occurrence across donors. In a later genetic analysis, genome-wide SNP genotypes for about 65% of the roughly 700 donors were used, and that subset was treated as a discovery cohort. An earlier analysis of around 580 of the donors used high-throughput TCR beta sequencing to judge whether each TCR beta V gene segment behaved as functional or pseudogenic. The study aimed to test whether cataloging public T cell receptors could reveal signatures of past pathogen exposure. Of the 300 to 500 genotyped donors, 81% were placed in the genetic ancestry cluster associated with self-reported Caucasian donors. The number of donors typed differed by locus, with roughly 629-640 for A, B, C, DRB1 and DQB1, 522 for DQA1, 600 to 610 for DPA1, and under 490 for DPB1. Roughly 300 gigabases of sequencing data and around 80 million unique TCR sequences made up an early release that covered 640 HLA-typed donors. Class I and class II HLA loci were covered by the typing at four-digit resolution.

The study at large found these results: Linkage disequilibrium might explain the correlated functional status among segregating V segments, but an unknown experimental factor could not be ruled out. In a later analysis, several top co-occurrence clusters were reported to appear linked to parvovirus B19, influenza, CMV and Epstein-Barr virus. Most CMV-associated TCR beta chains appeared to be HLA-restricted in a later analysis, and the HLA associations seemed to be driven largely by CMV exposure. Some IMGT-functional V segments, including TRBV6-2 and TRBV6-3, could not be distinguished by the 87-base-pair reads and were therefore excluded. When HLA alleles, especially DR and DQ, strongly co-occurred, TCR associations were difficult to assign to individual alleles. Immune exposure information for the cohort was limited to CMV serostatus. The classifier was reported to diagnose cytomegalovirus status with high specificity and sensitivity in both the original and validation cohorts. In a later genetic analysis, fewer N-insertions in productive TCRs were reported among donors in an Asian-associated ancestry cluster than the approximately 710-donor mean. In a later analysis, TCR association rates were found to vary across HLA loci, with the most associated TCRs seen for DRB1 alleles and the fewest for HLA-C alleles. It was suggested by the authors that the approach could potentially be generalized to other disease states and immunological phenotypes. Compared with equally common non-associated chains, HLA-associated TCR beta chains in a later analysis were more clonally expanded and had lower generation probabilities. Because some donors lacked HLA typing at each locus, the association tests relied only on the typed subset. A total of 150 to 200 TCR beta chains were listed by the study as associated with cytomegalovirus. Most TCR sequences were seen in very few donors, while some public TCRs were found in many individuals. The sequencing pipeline was judged likely to have produced a cluster of highly shared sequence variants as a technical artifact. In this cohort, only TCR beta chains were sequenced, and detectable features were limited by the absence of alpha or paired-chain data. Sequencing depth was assumed to be roughly uniform across donors in the presence/absence analyses, though that assumption may not hold. A later genetic analysis associated a missense DCLRE1C variant with V-gene and J-gene trimming of TCR beta chains, and an independent cohort replicated the association. A further reported finding was that TCR beta sequences accurately predicted the HLA-A and HLA-B alleles for most subjects in the first cohort. About 17 rarely observed V segments, including chromosome 9 orphons, were excluded from the earlier analysis of some 590 of the donors because counts were too low. In an earlier analysis of approximately 590 of the donors, most TCR beta V segments appeared in productive rearrangements about 90% or about 30% of the time, broadly matching IMGT annotations. A few of the identified cytomegalovirus-associated TCR beta chains were confirmed in vitro to be specific for cytomegalovirus antigens. A later analysis associated 17,000 or so TCR beta sequences with specific HLA alleles at a false discovery rate of 0.05.

Libraries were built with the immunoSEQ multiplex PCR assay. For the multiplex PCR, a mixture combining 60 forward primers for TCR Vbeta segments and 13 reverse primers for TCR Jbeta segments was used. The CDR3 region of rearranged TCR beta genes was amplified from genomic DNA with a multiplex PCR assay. Amplified TCR beta libraries were sequenced as 87-base-pair reads on the Illumina HiSeq System. The paper's processing steps were these. A later analysis counted approximately 74 million unique TCR beta chains across the 666 repertoires, and approximately 11 million of these chains were shared by at least two donors. Raw reads were error-corrected and collapsed into unique sequences by a nearest-neighbor algorithm in which closely related sequences were merged to remove PCR and sequencing errors. V, D and J gene segments were assigned by aligning CDR3 sequences to IMGT reference sequences. For a sequence to be retained, at least a six-nucleotide match to both a V gene segment and a J gene segment was required. A rearrangement counted as productive if the CDR3 had no stop codons and remained in frame with V and J, and every other rearrangement counted as non-productive. CDR3 was defined by IMGT convention, running from the second conserved V-encoded cysteine to the conserved J-encoded phenylalanine. The earlier analysis of about 620 of the donors excluded sequences that lacked an unambiguous match to a single V gene segment. An earlier analysis of 587 of the donors classified V segments as functional when productive rearrangements were above 56.7% and as segregating when the standard deviation between donors was above 5%. A statistical classification framework was built to diagnose cytomegalovirus status from the catalog of TCR beta chain sequences. In a later analysis, TCR nucleotide sequences were compared against IMGT/GENE-DB human TR gene sequences so that V and J genes could be assigned. A later analysis assigned CDR3 sequences and most-parsimonious VDJ recombination scenarios with the TCRdist pipeline. In a later analysis, each TCR beta chain was defined by its CDR3 amino acid sequence together with its V-gene family, and reads lacking a unique V-gene family were excluded. As a way to deal with suspected cross-contamination and a sequencing artifact, a later analysis dropped under 600 nucleotide sequences that were highly shared and had low generation probability. In a later analysis, a clonal expansion index for each public chain was calculated from normalized within-repertoire ranks of inferred template counts. In a later analysis, generation probabilities were computed using a VDJ recombination model fitted to out-of-frame rearrangements, and the results were checked against IGoR. In a later analysis, TCR-TCR, TCR-HLA and TCR-CMV co-occurrence was scored with hypergeometric tests, and a repertoire-size bias correction was applied to TCR pairs. To estimate false discovery rates, a later analysis permuted the HLA or CMV assignments 20 times. In a later analysis, co-occurring TCRs were grouped using DBSCAN, with TCRdist sequence similarity added in when clustering inside HLA-allele-positive subsets. Repertoires with fewer than 30,000 or more than 120,000 public chains were left out of co-occurrence clustering, as were four to six repertoires with anomalous nucleotide sharing. Sourced from immuneACCESS, this table was stored by TCRdb with only in-frame sequences that have V and J called. A share of the clones is absent; for the studies checked, an unresolved V gene accounts for under half, and the remainder has no known explanation. That table supplies the V and J calls and clone size; D and trimming were determined from the DNA. Across this sample there are under 150,000 clones, with 75% to 85% seen only once. Of the sample, 1% to 1.5% falls within the top ten clones.

In total, 630 or so healthy bone marrow donors made up the cohort. Cohort members were all nominally healthy when sampled, although unrecorded immune exposures were likely present. The donor was CMV seronegative and belonged to the group of 352 seronegative cohort members. Each donor provided a peripheral blood sample, and peripheral blood mononuclear cells were used for TCR beta sequencing. The Qiagen DNeasy Blood Extraction Kit was used to extract genomic DNA from the blood cell samples. As regards this clone: Its antigen is still unknown. Base qualities are not recorded, but no much larger clone differs from it by a single base.

From the cysteine through the phenylalanine, the CDR3 covers 14 amino acids. This entry keeps only the CDR3 DNA: 42 bases, framed from base 1. V loses 4 bases, J loses 2 bases, and the germline ends lie 13 bases apart. CDR1 and CDR2, looked up from the germline V gene (reference sequence), are SGHNT and YYREEE. Sequenced: PBMCs. The receptor chain draws on TRBV5-4 and TRBJ2-7; matching of 6 bases hints at TRBD1 as the D gene. The receptor's source is a girl between 2 and 10 years old in good health and CMV-seronegative. The bases are TGTGCCAGCAGCCAACGACCAGGGGCCTACGAGCAGTACTTC. This gives the protein CASSQRPGAYEQYF.